These 18 T cell receptor beta chains share one sample of origin, sequenced in a study of Ad26.COV2.S vaccination and SARS-CoV-2 variants. Treatment reported: some 20 received Ad26.COV2.S at low or high dose, single or two shots; roughly five received placebo; per-sample allocation not given. Sampling was done on day 63 after the first vaccine or placebo injection. Produced via immunoSEQ multiplex PCR; TCRdb's table is partial and in-frame only. The data hold 400,000 to 500,000 clones, with over 75% observed a single time. The material was peripheral blood, obtained in a trial of Ad26.COV2.S vaccine versus placebo. The receptors derive from a person aged 18 to 59 who received the Ad26.COV2.S COVID-19 vaccine or a placebo.

V usage is TRBV7-7 and J usage is TRBJ2-5; D tentatively fits TRBD1 or TRBD2 (5 bases each). CDR3 length: 17 amino acids. Looked up from germline, CDR1 is SSHAT and CDR2 is FNYEAQ (reference sequence). V lost 3 bases to trimming and J lost 4 bases, with 21 bases between them. The CDR3 protein is CASSLLGVAGIRETQYF. The CDR3 nucleotides read TGTGCCAGCAGCTTGTTGGGGGTAGCTGGCATACGAGAGACCCAGTACTTC.

This chain joins TRBV4-1 and TRBJ2-1; D perhaps matches TRBD2 (5 bases). CDR1 MGHRA and CDR2 YSYEKL come from the germline V gene. V dropped 4 bases and J dropped 5 bases, with 6 bases sitting between them. The CDR3 runs 12 residues. CDR3 nucleotides: TGCGCCAGCAGCCCGACTAACAATGAGCAGTTCTTC. Protein product: CASSPTNNEQFF.

This chain links TRBV19 with TRBJ2-4, with a tentative D call TRBD1 (5 bases). The V gene lost 3 bases and the J gene lost 3 bases, with 12 bases spanning the gap. CDR1 and CDR2 from the germline V gene are LNHDA and SQIVND (reference sequence). This CDR3 is built from 15 residues. For the CDR3, the DNA is TGTGCCAGTAGTATCCCAGGGTTGGGCAAAAACATTCAGTACTTC. This translates into CASSIPGLGKNIQYF.

The rearrangement uses TRBV7-3 and TRBJ2-1; 7 bases are shared with TRBD2. The CDR3 has 18 amino acids. The V gene's germline CDR1 is SGHTA and CDR2 FQGTGA. The J segment lost 0 bases and the V segment lost 1 base, leaving 9 bases of the junction unmatched. DNA of the CDR3: TGTGCCAGCAGCTTAAAGGGGTCCGGGACTATCTCCTACAATGAGCAGTTCTTC. Translating it yields CASSLKGSGTISYNEQFF.

This chain links TRBV6-1 with TRBJ2-7; D is unresolved. The CDR3 runs to 14 residues. Germline V lookup: CDR1 MNHNS, CDR2 SASEGT. The V gene lost 1 base and the J gene lost 4 bases, with 11 bases spanning the gap. CDR3 DNA sequence: TGTGCCAGCAGTGAAGGGTCAGCCGTATACGAGCAGTACTTC. Translated: CASSEGSAVYEQYF.

The chain recombines TRBV4-1 with TRBJ1-5; D unresolved. This CDR3 is built from 15 residues. The ends were cut back, 2 bases at V and 1 base at J, with 9 bases in the middle. From germline, CDR1 is MGHRA and CDR2 YSYEKL. Here the CDR3 reads CASSQTGRSNQPQHF. DNA for the CDR3: TGCGCCAGCAGCCAAACCGGGCGGAGCAATCAGCCCCAGCATTTT.

This chain joins TRBV30 and TRBJ1-2, with TRBD1 as a possible D gene (5 bases). This CDR3 has 13 residues. Germline V gene sequence: CDR1 GTSNPN, CDR2 SVGIG (reference sequence). Trimming shortened V by 0 bases and J by 6 bases, and 11 bases separated the two germline ends. This CDR3 reads CAWSVFREDGYTF. The CDR3 DNA reads as TGTGCCTGGAGTGTATTCAGGGAGGATGGCTACACCTTC.

The chain uses TRBV7-9 and TRBJ2-2, with D perhaps matching TRBD2 (5 bases). The CDR3 contains 10 residues. The germline CDR1 and CDR2 sequences are SEHNR and FQNEAQ (reference sequence). V gave up 11 bases and J gave up 7 bases, with 8 bases separating them. CDR3 DNA: TGTGCCGGGAGAAGCGGGGAGCTGTTTTTT. Residues: CAGRSGELFF.

This chain joins TRBV9 and TRBJ2-7, with TRBD2 as a possible D gene (7 bases). V lost 0 bases, J lost 2 bases, and 15 bases lay in between. Germline CDR1 and CDR2: SGDLS and YYNGEE. The CDR3 totals 16 residues. The CDR3, as DNA: TGTGCCAGCAGCGTAGTAGGGGGGGCTACTACCTACGAGCAGTACTTC. Its translation: CASSVVGGATTYEQYF.

This rearrangement joins TRBV5-1 to TRBJ2-1, with 11 bases matching TRBD2. The ends lost 4 bases at V and 2 bases at J; junction bases unmatched: 11. Germline CDR1 reads SGHRS; CDR2 reads YFSETQ. The CDR3 is made up of 18 amino acids. The CDR3 bases are TGCGCCAGCAGCCCCCGGGAGGTAGCGGGGGGGCCCTACAATGAGCAGTTCTTC. Its protein product is CASSPREVAGGPYNEQFF.

The chain carries TRBV7-6 and TRBJ1-6, with 8 bases lining up with TRBD1. With V trimmed by 5 bases and J by 4 bases, 19 bases remained unmatched. This CDR3 region has 20 residues. Germline V gene sequence: CDR1 SGHVS, CDR2 FNYEAQ. This chain's CDR3 is CASSRNLIGQGNPYNSPLHF. The CDR3 bases are TGTGCCAGCAGCCGCAACTTGATCGGACAGGGAAACCCTTATAATTCACCCCTCCACTTT. Supplemented by reference TRBV7-6 and TRBJ1-6, the full variable domain reads GAGVSQSPRYKVTKRGQDVALRCDPISGHVSLYWYRQALGQGPEFLTYFNYEAQQDKSGLPNDRFSAERPEGSISTLTIQRTEQRDSAMYRCASSRNLIGQGNPYNSPLHFGNGTRLTVT.

V is TRBV2 and J is TRBJ2-7; D not resolved. Trimming left V 3 bases short and J 6 bases short, with 9 bases between. The length of the CDR3 is 12 residues. CDR1 is SNHLY and CDR2 is FYNNEI in the germline V gene. CDR3 region: CASSDRASEQYF. In DNA, the CDR3 is TGTGCCAGCAGTGATAGGGCGAGCGAGCAGTACTTC.

The chain combines TRBV11-2 with TRBJ2-6; the D gene is possibly TRBD1 (6 bases). V was trimmed by 0 bases and J by 3 bases, leaving 12 bases between them. This CDR3 region has 17 residues. Germline CDR1 SGHAT, CDR2 FQNNGV. As DNA, the CDR3 is TGTGCCAGCAGCTTAGAAGGGATCAGGGGTGGGGCCAACGTCCTGACTTTC. It specifies CASSLEGIRGGANVLTF.

This sequence joins TRBV7-2 and TRBJ2-3; D is unresolved. Germline CDR1 is SGHTA and CDR2 is FQGNSA. The CDR3 has 15 amino acids. The V and J ends lost 7 bases and 2 bases respectively, with 16 bases between them. The CDR3 DNA reads as TGTGCCAGCACCTCAAGGTTTGGGCCCACAGATACGCAGTATTTT. Its translation: CASTSRFGPTDTQYF.

The rearrangement links TRBV24-1 to TRBJ2-2; 9 bases match TRBD1. This CDR3 spans 21 amino acids. Germline V gene lookup returns CDR1 KGHDR and CDR2 SFDVKD. The V segment lost 5 bases and the J segment 4 bases; nucleotides outside the gene matches: 22. CDR3 DNA sequence: TGTGCCACCAGTGGCCCAACGCCGGGACAGGGTACTCCGGTAGTCACCGGGGAGCTGTTTTTT. This gives the protein CATSGPTPGQGTPVVTGELFF.

This chain joins TRBV10-3 and TRBJ1-2; TRBD1 matches 10 bases. The CDR3 consists of 14 residues. Germline assignment: CDR1 ENHRY and CDR2 SYGVKD. The junction had 8 bases not matched to a gene; V was cut back by 10 bases and J by 3 bases. The CDR3 coding sequence is TGTGCCACAGAACCGACAGGGGGCGACTATGGCTACACCTTC. Amino acid sequence: CATEPTGGDYGYTF.

The rearrangement uses TRBV18 and TRBJ1-5; TRBD1 matches at 7 bases. Trimming took 5 bases from V and 5 from J; bases not matched to a gene: 9. CDR1 is KGHSH, CDR2 LQKENI, per germline. The CDR3 contains 15 residues. The CDR3 DNA is TGTGCCAGCTCATCAGCGGGACAGCACTATCAGCCCCAGCATTTT. It codes for CASSSAGQHYQPQHF.

The chain joins TRBV12-3 or TRBV12-4 to TRBJ1-5; D ambiguous. The V end was cut by 8 bases, the J end by 6 bases, with 11 bases between. The CDR3 spans 12 residues. For the CDR3, the DNA is TGTGCCAGCGACGTCCTCACTCAGCCCCAGCATTTT. This encodes CASDVLTQPQHF.